The 5 T cell receptor beta chains reported below all come from one sample, sequenced in a study of response to subunit inactivated influenza vaccine (dated 2018 in TCRdb). The library was prepared using RT-PCR. Sequenced on an Illumina HiSeq 2500. Through fastp at Q25 and MiXCR, TCRdb rebuilt clones from the public reads, retaining in-frame beta chains. Every CDR3 protein is listed once, alongside the most common genes and DNA of its rows. Across this sample there are 300,000 to 350,000 distinct CDR3 sequences, with roughly a fifth seen only once. Roughly 10% of the sample belongs to the ten largest clones. The starting material was PBMCs from blood, obtained approximately 20 months after vaccination. These receptors were taken from a man aged 45 to 70 who received an inactivated influenza vaccine. Donor details come from another sample of the same person, matched by shared clones.

The chain links TRBV7-9 to TRBJ2-3; the D gene could be TRBD1 or TRBD2 (5 bases each). Germline V gene lookup returns CDR1 SEHNR and CDR2 FQNEAQ (reference sequence). Deletions cut 3 bases from V and 2 bases from J, with 9 bases between. This CDR3 spans 14 amino acids. The CDR3 protein is CASSFRDPTDTQYF. The CDR3 DNA sequence: TGTGCCAGCAGCTTCCGGGACCCCACAGATACGCAGTATTTT.

This clonotype was seen more than once but under ten times. V usage is TRBV3-1 and J usage is TRBJ2-6; D gene unclear. Germline CDR1 reads LGHDT; CDR2 reads YNNKEL (reference sequence). Trimming pared 3 bases from V and 4 bases from J, leaving 7 bases between. This CDR3 region has 14 residues. The CDR3 reads CASSHQTGANVLTF. Written as DNA, the CDR3 is TGTGCCAGCAGCCACCAAACCGGGGCCAACGTCCTGACTTTC.

This clonotype is a singleton in its sample. J is TRBJ2-2 and V is TRBV11-3; tentatively, D is TRBD2 (5 bases). There are 14 residues in the CDR3. V gave up 5 bases and J gave up 6 bases, with 13 bases separating them. The V gene's germline CDR1 is SGHNT and CDR2 YENEEA. CDR3 loop: CASSPRGSAGELFF. As DNA, the CDR3 is TGTGCCAGCAGCCCCCGGGGAAGTGCCGGGGAGCTGTTTTTT.

This rearrangement joins TRBV3-1 to TRBJ2-1, with TRBD1 identical over 9 bases. The CDR3 sequence is 15 residues long. Germline CDR1 reads LGHDT; CDR2 reads YNNKEL (reference sequence). The J segment lost 7 bases and the V segment lost 1 base, leaving 5 bases of the junction unmatched. The CDR3 coding sequence is TGTGCCAGCAGCCAAGCCTGGACAGGGGTAAATGAGCAGTTCTTC. It yields the protein CASSQAWTGVNEQFF.

This clonotype was picked up a small number of times. This chain uses TRBV5-1 with TRBJ2-7, with D possibly matching TRBD2 (6 bases). This CDR3 region has 12 residues. V shed 2 bases and J shed 6 bases, with 9 bases lying between them. The germline CDR1 and CDR2 sequences are SGHRS and YFSETQ. The CDR3 region has the DNA TGCGCCAGCAGCTTTACGGGAGTCGAGCAGTACTTC. Its translation is CASSFTGVEQYF.